A single sample gave rise to the 24 T cell receptor beta chains below, sequenced in a study of blood T cell repertoires in COVID-19. TCRdb keeps only in-frame clones here, not all; method: immunoSEQ multiplex PCR. The data show about 160,000 clones, with approximately 86% seen just once and approximately 6.9% held by the top ten. The sample consisted of peripheral blood. Receptors originate from an older man with COVID-19, enrolled during active disease.

V usage is TRBV7-3 and J usage is TRBJ1-6; 7 bases align to TRBD1. The CDR3 sequence is 15 residues long. With 2 bases clipped from V and 10 bases from J, the junction kept 8 bases outside the gene matches. Germline assignment: CDR1 SGHTA and CDR2 FQGTGA. Here the CDR3 DNA reads TGTGCCAGCAGCTTATGGGACAGTCGACTATCACCCCTCCACTTT. Its translation is CASSLWDSRLSPLHF.

CDR3 coding DNA: TGTGCCAGCAGTCGAGCGGGGGCACGTGATAATGAGCAGTTCTTC. It is translated as CASSRAGARDNEQFF. The chain carries TRBV6-2 or TRBV6-3 and TRBJ2-1; 8 bases are shared with TRBD2. V was pared by 5 bases and J by 7 bases, with 10 bases of the junction left unmatched. This CDR3 has 15 amino acids. Germline CDR1 MNHEY, CDR2 SVGEGT.

The J gene is TRBJ1-4, the V gene TRBV21-1. TRBV21-1 is shown as a pseudogene. The CDR3 extends over 15 amino acids. In DNA, the CDR3 is TGTGCCAGCAGCTCGCATAGGGGACTTAATGAAAAACTGTTTTTT. Residues: CASSSHRGLNEKLFF.

J is TRBJ2-7 and V is TRBV7-2; D gene uncertain. V was trimmed by 0 bases and J by 2 bases, leaving 5 bases between them. The CDR3 loop spans 13 amino acids. The germline gives CDR1 SGHTA, CDR2 FQGNSA. CDR3 residues: CASSLARAYEQYF. The CDR3 nucleotides are TGTGCCAGCAGCTTAGCGCGCGCCTACGAGCAGTACTTC.

The chain joins TRBV12-5 to TRBJ1-5; 7 bases are a match to TRBD1. From germline, CDR1 is LGHNT and CDR2 FRNRAP. J gave up 5 bases and V 1 base, and 5 bases lay outside the gene matches. This CDR3 has 15 residues. This chain's CDR3 is CASGLGGTAHQPQHF. The CDR3 bases are TGTGCTAGTGGTTTGGGTGGGACAGCGCATCAGCCCCAGCATTTT.

DNA for the CDR3: TGTGCCAGCAGTCCCAGTCGATTGGCGGGTCAGCCCCAGCATTTT. Its protein product is CASSPSRLAGQPQHF. This chain joins TRBV27 and TRBJ1-5; no firm D call. This CDR3 contains 15 residues. CDR1 is MNHEY, CDR2 SMNVEV, per germline (reference sequence). V dropped 5 bases and J dropped 6 bases, with 17 bases sitting between them.

V is TRBV7-2 and J is TRBJ2-7; no clear D gene. The CDR3 has 14 amino acids. CDR1 and CDR2 from the germline V gene are SGHTA and FQGNSA. V was cut by 3 bases and J by 0 bases, with 9 bases left in between. This CDR3 reads CASSFERSSYEQYF. The CDR3 nucleotides are TGTGCCAGCAGCTTTGAAAGGAGCTCCTACGAGCAGTACTTC.

The chain uses TRBV29-1 and TRBJ1-5; TRBD1 aligns across 12 bases. In germline, CDR1 is SQVTM, CDR2 ANQGSEA. The CDR3 has 18 residues. J lost 1 base, V lost 4 bases, and 11 bases had no gene match. CDR3: CSVAGTGGEGMSNQPQHF. For the CDR3, the DNA is TGCAGCGTTGCCGGGACAGGGGGCGAGGGGATGAGCAATCAGCCCCAGCATTTT.

A note on this clone: The same CDR3 also results from other DNA sequences found in this sample. V usage is TRBV5-1 and J usage is TRBJ2-2; D not resolved. Trimming cost V 0 bases and J 1 base, with 4 bases left between them. The CDR3 covers 14 residues. Germline loops: CDR1 SGHRS, CDR2 YFSETQ. CDR3 sequence: CASSLGQNTGELFF. CDR3 DNA sequence: TGCGCCAGCAGCTTGGGACAGAACACCGGGGAGCTGTTTTTT. The whole variable domain, filled in from reference TRBV5-1 and TRBJ2-2, reads KAGVTQTPRYLIKTRGQQVTLSCSPISGHRSVSWYQQTPGQGLQFLFEYFSETQRNKGNFPGRFSGRQFSNSRSEMNVSTLELGDSALYLCASSLGQNTGELFFGEGSRLTVL.

This chain connects TRBV18 to TRBJ1-3, with D uncertain. This CDR3 comprises 16 residues. Germline V lookup: CDR1 KGHSH, CDR2 LQKENI. Trimming pared 6 bases from V and 0 bases from J, leaving 15 bases between. This chain's CDR3 is CASSPIPVSSGNTIYF. The CDR3 DNA reads as TGTGCCAGCTCCCCCATCCCGGTGAGCTCTGGAAACACCATATATTTT.

This sequence joins TRBV7-8 and TRBJ1-2, with 7 bases fitting TRBD1. V trimming: 1 base; J trimming: 0 bases; junction bases outside the gene matches: 11. This CDR3 is 18 amino acids long. From germline, CDR1 is SGHVS and CDR2 FQNEAQ. The CDR3 sequence: CASSLVTGTRRANYGYTF. The CDR3 region has the DNA TGTGCCAGCAGCTTAGTGACAGGGACTAGGAGGGCTAACTATGGCTACACCTTC.

The chain joins TRBV5-1 to TRBJ2-7; D might be TRBD1 (5 bases). Trimming took off 2 bases at V and 2 bases at J, with 17 bases between the two ends. The CDR3 runs 16 residues. CDR1 SGHRS and CDR2 YFSETQ come from the germline V gene. CDR3 in DNA: TGCGCCAGCAGCTTTGAGACCGCGACAGCCACCTACGAGCAGTACTTC. It yields the protein CASSFETATATYEQYF.

The J gene is TRBJ1-5, the V gene TRBV19; 7 bases match TRBD1. The CDR3 runs 12 residues. V was pared by 10 bases and J by 7 bases, with 7 bases of the junction left unmatched. Germline V gene lookup returns CDR1 LNHDA and CDR2 SQIVND (reference sequence). The DNA of the CDR3 is TGTGCCACTAGGGACAGAGGGCAGCCCCAGCATTTT. Translated: CATRDRGQPQHF.

The rearrangement joins TRBV7-2 to TRBJ2-1; TRBD2 matches 11 bases. J gave up 9 bases and V 8 bases, and 6 bases lay outside the gene matches. The CDR3 has 13 amino acids. The germline CDR1 and CDR2 sequences are SGHTA and FQGNSA. CDR3 loop: CASQSSGGSEQFF. CDR3 DNA sequence: TGTGCCAGCCAATCTAGCGGGGGGAGTGAGCAGTTCTTC.

The DNA for the CDR3 is TGTGCCAGCAGCCCTCCCGACAGATATGGCTACACCTTC. Residues: CASSPPDRYGYTF. The chain joins TRBV9 to TRBJ1-2; weak D call: TRBD1 (5 bases). Germline V gives CDR1 SGDLS, CDR2 YYNGEE. The CDR3 is 13 amino acids. V dropped 4 bases and J dropped 5 bases, with 12 bases sitting between them.

This clone occurred once. The chain couples TRBV6-2 or TRBV6-3 to TRBJ2-3, with D perhaps matching TRBD2 (6 bases). CDR1 is MNHEY and CDR2 is SVGEGT in the germline V gene. This CDR3 region has 14 residues. The V and J ends lost 5 bases and 2 bases respectively, with 11 bases between them. Written as DNA, the CDR3 is TGTGCCAGCAGTCCAACTAGCACCACAGATACGCAGTATTTT. This encodes CASSPTSTTDTQYF.

The CDR3 region has the DNA TGTGCCAGCAGCTTGCTGACTCAAAGCTCCTATAATTCACCCCTCCACTTT. Translating it yields CASSLLTQSSYNSPLHF. The chain recombines TRBV5-6 with TRBJ1-6; D gene unclear. Trimming left V 1 base short and J 0 bases short, with 11 bases between. Germline lookup yields CDR1 SGHDT and CDR2 YYEEEE. The CDR3 covers 17 residues. Complete variable domain (other parts from reference TRBV5-6 and TRBJ1-6): DAGVTQSPTHLIKTRGQQVTLRCSPKSGHDTVSWYQQALGQGPQFIFQYYEEEERQRGNFPDRFSGHQFPNYSSELNVNALLLGDSALYLCASSLLTQSSYNSPLHFGNGTRLTVT.

V usage is TRBV7-2 and J usage is TRBJ2-1; D perhaps matches TRBD2 (7 bases). The CDR3 is made up of 15 amino acids. Trimming cost V 4 bases and J 3 bases, with 13 bases left between them. Per germline, CDR1 SGHTA and CDR2 FQGNSA. The CDR3 protein is CASSSRGGYYNEQFF. CDR3 bases: TGTGCCAGCAGCTCCCGCGGGGGCTACTACAATGAGCAGTTCTTC.

V and J are TRBV19 and TRBJ1-1; D perhaps matches TRBD1 (5 bases). The CDR3 has 16 residues. Germline V gene sequence: CDR1 LNHDA, CDR2 SQIVND (reference sequence). V was shortened by 1 base and J by 1 base, with 13 bases between the two germline ends. The CDR3 sequence: CASSIVKGHTNTEAFF. The CDR3 DNA reads as TGTGCCAGTAGTATAGTAAAAGGACATACGAACACTGAAGCTTTCTTT.

The chain combines TRBV6-5 with TRBJ1-2; 9 bases are a match to TRBD1. Germline V gene data show CDR1 as MNHEY and CDR2 as SVGAGI. Trimming removed 4 bases from V and 4 bases from J; junction bases left unmatched: 4. The CDR3 sequence is 14 residues long. The CDR3: CASSWDRVGYGYTF. CDR3 nucleotide sequence: TGTGCCAGCAGTTGGGACAGGGTTGGCTATGGCTACACCTTC.

This clone was seen more than once but under ten times. The same CDR3 also results from other DNA sequences found in this sample. V is TRBV29-1 and J is TRBJ1-1, with a weak D call TRBD1 (5 bases). Germline loops: CDR1 SQVTM, CDR2 ANQGSEA. Trimming pared 1 base from V and 1 base from J, leaving 7 bases between. There are 13 residues in the CDR3. The CDR3 here is CSVEGGGNTEAFF. The CDR3 region has the DNA TGCAGCGTTGAAGGGGGCGGGAACACTGAAGCTTTCTTT.

The rearrangement links TRBV6-5 to TRBJ1-5; the D is unclear. Germline assignment: CDR1 MNHEY and CDR2 SVGAGI. With 2 bases removed from V and 5 bases from J, the gap between germline ends came to 7 bases. This CDR3 spans 13 amino acids. CDR3 protein: CASSYVPHQPQHF. The CDR3 region has the DNA TGTGCCAGCAGTTACGTCCCTCATCAGCCCCAGCATTTT.

The rearrangement links TRBV4-2 to TRBJ1-6; possibly TRBD1 for D (5 bases). Germline CDR1 is LGHNA and CDR2 is YNFKEQ. Trimming cost V 4 bases and J 5 bases, with 12 bases left between them. This CDR3 comprises 15 residues. CDR3 in DNA: TGTGCCAGCAGCCTTCGGGGGACCGATAATTCACCCCTCCACTTT. This encodes CASSLRGTDNSPLHF.

The V gene is TRBV18, the J gene TRBJ2-3; 12 nucleotides agree with TRBD2. This CDR3 is built from 16 residues. V lost 3 bases to trimming and J lost 6 bases; unmatched junction nucleotides: 7. The germline CDR1 and CDR2 sequences are KGHSH and LQKENI. The CDR3 loop is CASSPLLAGGRDTQYF. The CDR3 DNA reads TGTGCCAGCTCACCGCTCCTAGCGGGGGGGCGTGATACGCAGTATTTT.